The clone carrying this T cell receptor (beta chain) was recorded many times. The entry originates in a study of human T cells and chemical hapten exposure. Time point indicated: patch test 2, 6 weeks after DPC sensitization. Treatment described: therapeutic diphenylcyclopropenone sensitization with weekly scalp DPC. Using its own MiXCR run on the RACE reads, TCRdb lists one record per CDR3 protein. The data contain tens of thousands of distinct CDR3 sequences, 3% to 4% of them singletons. Germline CDR1 is DFQATT and CDR2 is SNEGSKA (reference sequence). The junction had 7 bases not matched to a gene; V was cut back by 5 bases and J by 2 bases. The CDR3 totals 14 residues.

The sequence was collected from a man aged 35 to 55 with alopecia areata. Some clones in this sample may be carry-over from other donors' samples. The gene calls are TRBV20-1 and TRBJ2-7, with 9 bases aligning to TRBD1. The sample consisted of whole blood, taken in connection with sensitization to the hapten diphenylcyclopropenone (DPC). Here the CDR3 DNA reads TGCAGTGCTCGCACCGGGACAGGGCCCTACGAGCAGTACTTC. This codes for CSARTGTGPYEQYF.